What follows describes a single T cell receptor beta chain. What it recognizes is unknown. Researchers reported sorting CD4+ naive, central memory, regulatory and stem cell-like memory cells via CD45RO/CCR7/CD25/CD127/CD95/CD27. The investigators reverse transcribed all of the isolated RNA, so they sequenced expressed TCRB transcripts. Method: immunoSEQ multiplex PCR; TCRdb's copy keeps in-frame clones and lacks some. The sample shows 250,000 or so clones, roughly 20% of them seen only once. The source of the sample is a study of beta chain features in type 1 diabetes. Trimming took 6 bases from V and 7 from J, leaving 10 bases between them. The CDR3 spans 12 residues. Germline V lookup: CDR1 SNHLY, CDR2 FYNNEI. Points from the study as a whole: Among all four CD4+ subsets, Type 1 diabetes patients had TCRB CDR3s that were moderately but significantly shorter. Possibly, sequencing cDNA over-represented cells that had high TCR expression levels.

The chain uses TRBV2 and TRBJ1-5; D remains unclear. The sequence was obtained from a woman aged 40 to 50 with type 1 diabetes. Sequenced material: naive CD4+ T cells from blood. The CDR3 loop reads CASRRAGQPQHF. The CDR3 bases are TGTGCCAGCAGGAGGGCGGGACAGCCCCAGCATTTT. Combining the CDR3 with reference TRBV2 and TRBJ1-5 gives the whole variable domain EPEVTQTPSHQVTQMGQEVILRCVPISNHLYFYWYRQILGQKVEFLVSFYNNEISEKSEIFDDQFSVERPDGSNFTLKIRSTKLEDSAMYFCASRRAGQPQHFGDGTRLSIL.